This entry lists 11 T cell receptor beta chains sequenced from one sample in a study of T cells in Graves' hyperthyroidism and ophthalmopathy. RNA transcripts served as the template for amplifying TCR beta CDR3 regions. First-round RT-PCR of the TCR CDR3 relied on the HTBI primer set. TCRdb re-derived calls from the multiplex PCR reads in MiXCR, one entry per CDR3 protein. The sample yields under 70,000 distinct CDR3 sequences, roughly half seen once. The sample consisted of blood. These receptors originate from a woman aged 60 to 75 with Graves' ophthalmopathy.

This clonotype was observed many times. The V call is TRBV7-2, the J call TRBJ2-5; the match to TRBD1 covers 8 bases. CDR3 length: 18 residues. CDR1 is SGHTA and CDR2 is FQGNSA in the germline V gene. Germline trimming cut 4 bases from V and 1 base from J; bases unmatched to any gene: 14. The chain's CDR3 is CASSSPLWTGLFQETQYF. The CDR3 coding sequence is TGTGCCAGCAGCTCCCCCCTCTGGACAGGGTTGTTCCAAGAGACCCAGTACTTC.

The chain links TRBV12-3 or TRBV12-4 to TRBJ2-1; 9 bases align to TRBD2. This CDR3 contains 15 residues. Unmatched junction bases numbered 2, after V lost 1 base and J lost 4 bases. In DNA form, the CDR3 reads TGTGCCAGCAGTTTAGTGGGACTAGCTTACAATGAGCAGTTCTTC. This encodes CASSLVGLAYNEQFF.

This chain uses TRBV6-6 with TRBJ1-2, with TRBD1 as a possible D gene (5 bases). V was pared by 5 bases and J by 5 bases, with 15 bases between. In germline, CDR1 is MNHNY, CDR2 SVGAGI (reference sequence). This CDR3 is built from 14 residues. DNA of the CDR3: TGTGCCAGCAGTGATCCGGGACCAGGGTATGGCTACACCTTC. Translating gives CASSDPGPGYGYTF.

The chain has TRBV19 and TRBJ2-7; 10 bases align to TRBD1. The V segment lost 1 base and the J segment 3 bases; nucleotides outside the gene matches: 3. Germline lookup yields CDR1 LNHDA and CDR2 SQIVND (reference sequence). The CDR3 covers 15 residues. CDR3 sequence (DNA): TGTGCCAGTAGTATAGGATGGACAGGGGGCTACGAGCAGTACTTC. This sequence encodes CASSIGWTGGYEQYF.

The chain uses TRBV7-8 and TRBJ2-2, with D uncertain. The CDR3 sequence is 16 residues long. The V end was cut by 0 bases, the J end by 1 base, with 9 bases between. CDR1 and CDR2 (germline): SGHVS, FQNEAQ. DNA for the CDR3: TGTGCCAGCAGCTTAGCTAGCTGGGTGAACACCGGGGAGCTGTTTTTT. This codes for CASSLASWVNTGELFF.

V gene TRBV7-3 combines with J gene TRBJ2-7; 9 bases fit TRBD1. The CDR3 extends over 15 amino acids. V lost 5 bases to trimming and J lost 3 bases; unmatched junction nucleotides: 8. Germline values: CDR1 SGHTA, CDR2 FQGTGA. The chain's CDR3 is CASSQGQGSDYEQYF. The CDR3 DNA reads as TGTGCCAGCAGCCAAGGACAGGGGAGTGACTACGAGCAGTACTTC.

The chain couples TRBV5-1 to TRBJ2-2, with a weak D call TRBD1 (5 bases). Germline CDR1 and CDR2: SGHRS and YFSETQ. This CDR3 contains 14 residues. Trimming took off 1 base at V and 8 bases at J, with 12 bases between the two ends. CDR3 nucleotides: TGCGCCAGCAGCTTGAGGGGTGGCGCGGGGGAGCTGTTTTTT. Protein sequence: CASSLRGGAGELFF. The whole variable domain, filled in from reference TRBV5-1 and TRBJ2-2, reads KAGVTQTPRYLIKTRGQQVTLSCSPISGHRSVSWYQQTPGQGLQFLFEYFSETQRNKGNFPGRFSGRQFSNSRSEMNVSTLELGDSALYLCASSLRGGAGELFFGEGSRLTVL.

This clonotype was counted at least ten times. The chain has TRBV11-2 and TRBJ2-7; 13 bases agree with TRBD2. J gave up 4 bases and V 0 bases, and 15 bases lay outside the gene matches. This CDR3 has 20 residues. The germline CDR1 and CDR2 sequences are SGHAT and FQNNGV. The CDR3 sequence is CASSLDQGTSGAPIYYEQYF. The CDR3 nucleotides read TGTGCCAGCAGCTTAGATCAGGGGACTAGCGGGGCGCCTATTTATTACGAGCAGTACTTC. Looking up the rest from reference TRBV11-2 and TRBJ2-7 gives the full variable domain: EAGVAQSPRYKIIEKRQSVAFWCNPISGHATLYWYQQILGQGPKLLIQFQNNGVVDDSQLPKDRFSAERLKGVDSTLKIQPAKLEDSAVYLCASSLDQGTSGAPIYYEQYFGPGTRLTVT.

In its sample, this clonotype was seen a few times. A much larger clone differs by one base, so this may be a read error. CDR3 in DNA: TGTGCCAACAGTTATCTGGGAGAAAAACTGTTTTTT. The encoded protein is CANSYLGEKLFF. This sequence joins TRBV6-2 or TRBV6-3 and TRBJ1-4; D is undetermined. Germline CDR1 MNHEY, CDR2 SVGEGT. This CDR3 comprises 12 residues.

The chain links TRBV20-1 to TRBJ1-5; D possibly corresponds to TRBD1 (5 bases). This CDR3 contains 11 residues. Trimming shortened V by 3 bases and J by 14 bases, and 14 bases separated the two germline ends. The germline V gene has CDR1 DFQATT and CDR2 SNEGSKA (reference sequence). The CDR3 DNA reads TGCAGTGCTAGGGGGGTAGCTGCCGAGCATTTT. This codes for CSARGVAAEHF.

The chain uses TRBV25-1 and TRBJ2-7; D is unresolved. CDR3 length: 15 amino acids. CDR1 MGHDK and CDR2 SYGVNS come from the germline V gene. The V and J ends lost 4 bases and 5 bases respectively, with 18 bases between them. CDR3 protein: CASSARGPPWDEQYF. The CDR3 DNA is TGTGCCAGCAGTGCAAGAGGACCGCCGTGGGACGAGCAGTACTTC.